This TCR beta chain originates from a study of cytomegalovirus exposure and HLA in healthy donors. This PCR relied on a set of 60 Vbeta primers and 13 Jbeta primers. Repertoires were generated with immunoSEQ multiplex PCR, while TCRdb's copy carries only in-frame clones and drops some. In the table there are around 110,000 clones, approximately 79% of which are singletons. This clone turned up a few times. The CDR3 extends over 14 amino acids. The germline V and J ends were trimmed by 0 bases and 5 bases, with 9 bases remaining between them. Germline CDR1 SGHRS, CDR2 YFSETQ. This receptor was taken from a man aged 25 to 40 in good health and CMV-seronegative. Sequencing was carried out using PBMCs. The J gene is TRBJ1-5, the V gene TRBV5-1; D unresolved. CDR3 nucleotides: TGCGCCAGCAGCTTGGCAGCGGGCGATCAGCCCCAGCATTTT. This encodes CASSLAAGDQPQHF.